This T cell receptor beta chain was identified during a study of T cell repertoires in cytomegalovirus infection (dated by TCRdb to about 2019). A note on the overall study: Because public TCR beta signatures pointed to carriage of CMV infection together with the matching HLA type, the HLA type of each donor mattered for the analysis. Overall study results and their limits: In the ex vivo response, HLA-C-restricted CMV-specific TCR beta clonotypes were dominant, and in two of eight donors the single most frequent clonotype came from this HLA-C-restricted group. Carriers of CMV infection plus the relevant HLA type were discriminated by the cumulative frequency of public TCR beta family members in the study cohort and in an independent approximately 400-donor cohort.

With regard to this clonotype: Its antigen is unknown. No base quality values were provided; no much bigger clone lies one nucleotide off.

The sequencer listed for this sample is Illumina HiSeq 1500. TCRdb trimmed public reads at Q25 via fastp, called clones via MiXCR and kept in-frame beta chains. Under each unique CDR3 protein, matching rows form one entry showing the most common genes and DNA. This sample has some 240,000 distinct CDR3 sequences in its table, and over 15% of those were observed once. About 45% of the sample lies in the top ten. The germline V gene (reference sequence) supplies CDR1 SEHNR and CDR2 FQNEAQ. Clipping removes 5 bases from V and 8 bases from J, with 13 as the unmatched junction base count. The CDR3, cysteine through phenylalanine, is 15 amino acids long. Only CDR3 DNA remains: 45 bases, in frame from the first base.

This receptor was taken from a human donor in good health (CMV status not recorded). Some clones in this sample may be carry-over from other donors' samples. The V and J genes are TRBV7-9 and TRBJ1-2, and 8 junctional nucleotides match TRBD1. The material sequenced was CD8+ T cells from PBMCs. The nucleotides read TGTGCCAGCAGCCCGCCACCGGACAGGGAGGGAGGCTACACCTTC. Translated, this gives CASSPPPDREGGYTF.